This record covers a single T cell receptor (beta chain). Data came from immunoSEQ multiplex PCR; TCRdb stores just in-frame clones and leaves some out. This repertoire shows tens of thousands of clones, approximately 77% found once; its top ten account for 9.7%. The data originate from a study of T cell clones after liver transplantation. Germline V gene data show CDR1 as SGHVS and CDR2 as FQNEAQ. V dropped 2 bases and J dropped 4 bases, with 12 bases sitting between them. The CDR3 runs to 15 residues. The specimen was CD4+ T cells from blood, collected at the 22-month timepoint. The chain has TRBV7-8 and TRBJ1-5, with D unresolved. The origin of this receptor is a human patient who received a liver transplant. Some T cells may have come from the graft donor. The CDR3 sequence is CASSLSGVVNQPQHF. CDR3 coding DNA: TGTGCCAGCAGCTTAAGTGGGGTTGTGAATCAGCCCCAGCATTTT.